This is a list of T cell receptor beta chains from one sample in a study of shared clonotypes between healthy human individuals. TCRdb's table, derived via immunoSEQ multiplex PCR, lists solely in-frame clones and lacks some. The sample includes approximately 640,000 clones, around 72% seen only once; the top ten take around 1.8%. Sequencing was done on a sample of memory CD4+ T cells sorted from blood. These receptors all stem from a woman aged 25 to 39 in good health. CDR3s include the opening cysteine and the closing phenylalanine or tryptophan. The D gene is left open where the match is weak. Rows give clone size only sometimes, using once, few, many, or a class for an expanded clone.

d_call	v_call	clone_size	cdr3_aa
TRBD1	TRBV6-6	.	CASSYTGATEAFF
.	TRBV19	.	CASSIDRAQPQHF
.	TRBV28	.	CASTLGPNTEAFF
TRBD1	TRBV23-1	few	CASSQKGADEQYF
.	TRBV28	.	CASNPVGGRNYGYTF
TRBD2	TRBV5-1	.	CASSTGGLAGAYNEQFF
TRBD1	TRBV4-1	.	CASSQAGTGSYEQYF
TRBD2	TRBV7-9	.	CASSLGLAGPRDEQFF
.	TRBV7-8	.	CASSPPSDRNEQFF
TRBD2	TRBV27	.	CASSRRLAGPYEQYF
.	TRBV28	.	CASSAGSGSQPQHF
TRBD1	TRBV5-1	.	CASSLAGTEGGELFF
TRBD1	TRBV15	many	CATSRLRTGFHSGANVLTF
.	TRBV5-1	.	CASSSRVGRNEKLFF
.	TRBV11-2	.	CASSFNLVTTGELFF
.	TRBV19	few	CASSIRDVSSEKLFF
.	TRBV6-4	once	CASSPGPSANYGYTF
.	TRBV7-2	few	CASTIDTVVYEQYF
.	TRBV7-9	once	CASSLDRGTGEKLFF
TRBD2	TRBV5-1	.	CASSTSGSWGETQYF
.	TRBV28	.	CASYLDGGYEQYF
TRBD2	TRBV5-1	.	CASSLPIEREVANEQFF
.	TRBV6-5	many	CASRRDFSTDTQYF
.	TRBV21-1	.	CASSKGTGDSSGNTIYF
.	TRBV30	.	CAWKGGTDNEQFF
.	TRBV25-1	.	CASSGTGRGPYNEQFF
TRBD2	TRBV5-1	.	CASRTPSGSNADTQYF
TRBD1	TRBV6-6	.	CASSLDRGSNEQFF
.	TRBV18	.	CASSPTREGEAFF
.	TRBV6-5	.	CASSYRVNTEAFF
.	TRBV7-2	few	CASSSNIYEQYF
.	TRBV2	.	CASSDRGLNYGYTF
.	TRBV6-1	many	CASSGQLGSYEQYF
.	TRBV4-2	.	CASSLQGNYEQYF
.	TRBV4-1	many	CASSQDLPPPGLYNSPLHF
TRBD2	TRBV28	many	CASNPNPGGSTYEQYF
TRBD2	TRBV7-2	.	CASSPSAGVGNEQFF
.	TRBV20-1	.	CSAAHKDEQYF
TRBD1	TRBV2	few	CATTRDRGHPEAFF
TRBD1	TRBV14	.	CASSQDGDRGTDTQYF
.	TRBV18	few	CASSPDWPSGELFF
TRBD1	TRBV28	.	CASSLSGQGKTEAFF
TRBD1	TRBV6-5	few	CASSYSGQGSYEQYF
.	TRBV6-1	.	CASRDPGGNQPQHF
.	TRBV18	.	CASSPGGGNSNQPQHF
.	TRBV2	.	CASGGTSYEQYF
.	TRBV5-5	.	CASSLIDRRIHEQYF
.	TRBV28	once	CASHRLTGELFF
.	TRBV10-2	.	CASSESIGFGNQPQHF
.	TRBV4-1	.	CASSQESGSYEQYF
TRBD1	TRBV6-6	.	CASSPRGRGNTEAFF
.	TRBV28	few	CASSWTDYGYTF
.	TRBV4-2	once	CASSQGYGLSGEQFF
.	TRBV28	.	CASSLGSPERGYTF
TRBD1	TRBV28	.	CASSFTQGARETQYF
.	TRBV11-2	once	CASSLGEWGVGTEAFF
.	TRBV7-9	.	CASSLEGNSYEQYF
.	TRBV18	.	CASSESNRANQPQHF
TRBD1	TRBV5-1	few	CASSLGTGTDTQYF
.	TRBV5-4	.	CASSFGTGEGTEAFF